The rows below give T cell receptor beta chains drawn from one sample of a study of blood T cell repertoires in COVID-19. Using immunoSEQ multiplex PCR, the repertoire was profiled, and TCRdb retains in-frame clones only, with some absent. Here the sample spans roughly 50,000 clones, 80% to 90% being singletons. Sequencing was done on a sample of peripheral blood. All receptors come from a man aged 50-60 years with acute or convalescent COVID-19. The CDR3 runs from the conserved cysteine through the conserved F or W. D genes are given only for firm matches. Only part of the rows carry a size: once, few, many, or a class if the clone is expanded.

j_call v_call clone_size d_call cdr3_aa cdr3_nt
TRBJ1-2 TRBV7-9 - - CASSLGLGSRGYTF TGTGCCAGCAGCTTAGGATTGGGGAGTCGAGGCTACACCTTC
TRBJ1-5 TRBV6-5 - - CASSDSFNQPQHF TGTGCCAGCAGCGACAGTTTCAATCAGCCCCAGCATTTT
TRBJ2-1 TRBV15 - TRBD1 CATSTGTGGWGSYNEQFF TGTGCCACCAGTACCGGGACAGGGGGTTGGGGCTCCTACAATGAGCAGTTCTTC
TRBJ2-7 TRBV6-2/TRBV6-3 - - CASSYPYEQYF TGTGCCAGCAGTTACCCTTACGAGCAGTACTTC
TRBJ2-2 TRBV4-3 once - CASSQDRGTPDTGELFF TGCGCCAGCAGCCAAGACCGCGGGACTCCCGACACCGGGGAGCTGTTTTTT
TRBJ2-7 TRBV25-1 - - CASSASSDTLIYEQYF TGTGCCAGCAGTGCCTCCAGTGACACCCTCATCTACGAGCAGTACTTC
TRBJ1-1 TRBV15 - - CATSSSGEAGVEAFF TGTGCCACCAGCAGCTCCGGAGAGGCCGGAGTTGAAGCTTTCTTT
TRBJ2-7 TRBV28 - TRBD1 CASSRGGQGNEQYF TGTGCCAGCAGTAGAGGGGGACAGGGTAATGAGCAGTACTTC
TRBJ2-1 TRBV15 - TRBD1 CATSRGQQGANEQFF TGTGCCACCAGCAGAGGACAACAGGGGGCGAATGAGCAGTTCTTC
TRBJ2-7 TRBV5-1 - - CASSLMGQGGSEQYF TGCGCCAGCAGCTTGATGGGGCAGGGTGGGTCAGAGCAGTACTTC
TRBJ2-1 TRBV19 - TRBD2 CASSEGLAGGSSYNEQFF TGTGCCAGTAGCGAGGGACTAGCGGGAGGGAGCTCCTACAATGAGCAGTTCTTC
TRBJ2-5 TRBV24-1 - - CATSDSQSERTQYF TGTGCCACCAGTGATTCACAGTCCGAGAGGACCCAGTACTTC
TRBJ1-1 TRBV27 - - CASSLSRVHEAFF TGTGCCAGCAGTTTATCCCGCGTGCATGAAGCTTTCTTT
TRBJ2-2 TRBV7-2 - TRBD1 CASGTAHTGELFF TGTGCCAGCGGGACAGCTCACACCGGGGAGCTGTTTTTT
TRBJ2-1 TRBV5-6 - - CASSLAGESSYNEQFF TGTGCCAGCAGCTTGGCAGGTGAGAGCTCCTACAATGAGCAGTTCTTC
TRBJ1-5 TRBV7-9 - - CASSPQGNQPQHF TGTGCCAGCAGCCCCCAGGGGAATCAGCCCCAGCATTTT
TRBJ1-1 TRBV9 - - CASSVGHKNTEAFF TGTGCCAGCAGCGTAGGACACAAGAACACTGAAGCTTTCTTT
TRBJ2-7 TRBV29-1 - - CSAGVSSYEQYF TGCAGCGCCGGGGTTAGCTCCTACGAGCAGTACTTC
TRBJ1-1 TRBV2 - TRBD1 CASSARGRGTEAFF TGTGCCAGCAGTGCCAGGGGGCGCGGCACTGAAGCTTTCTTT
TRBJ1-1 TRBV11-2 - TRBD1 CASSLVSGQGPNTEAFF TGTGCCAGCAGCTTAGTCTCGGGACAGGGGCCGAACACTGAAGCTTTCTTT
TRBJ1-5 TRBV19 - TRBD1 CASSYGPLTGVYSNQPQHF TGTGCCAGTAGTTATGGTCCCCTGACAGGGGTGTATAGCAATCAGCCCCAGCATTTT
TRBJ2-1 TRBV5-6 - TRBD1 CASSLALDRGRNEQFF TGTGCCAGCAGCTTGGCTTTGGACAGGGGGCGAAATGAGCAGTTCTTC
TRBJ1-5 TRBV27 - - CASSLIGGNQPQHF TGTGCCAGCAGTTTGATAGGCGGTAACCAGCCCCAGCATTTT
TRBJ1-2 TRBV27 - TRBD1 CASSRNRDRGNYGYTF TGTGCCAGCAGTCGGAATCGGGACAGGGGTAACTATGGCTACACCTTC
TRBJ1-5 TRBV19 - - CASSMGRPVSNQPQHF TGTGCCAGTAGTATGGGGCGACCTGTTAGCAATCAGCCCCAGCATTTT
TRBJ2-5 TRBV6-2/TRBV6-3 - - CASSFTPPTRETQYF TGTGCCAGCAGTTTCACACCCCCAACTAGGGAGACCCAGTACTTC
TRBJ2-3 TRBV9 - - CASSVVEGSTDTQYF TGTGCCAGCAGCGTAGTTGAGGGTAGCACAGATACGCAGTATTTT
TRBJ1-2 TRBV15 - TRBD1 CATSKKGASNYGYTF TGTGCCACCAGCAAGAAGGGGGCTTCCAACTATGGCTACACCTTC
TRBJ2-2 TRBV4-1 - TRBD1 CASSGKGANTGELFF TGCGCCAGCAGCGGAAAGGGGGCAAACACCGGGGAGCTGTTTTTT
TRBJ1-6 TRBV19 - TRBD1 CASSLDREGPLHF TGTGCCAGTAGCCTCGACAGGGAAGGACCCCTCCACTTT
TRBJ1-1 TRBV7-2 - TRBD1 CASSLEGGYTEAFF TGTGCCAGCAGCTTAGAAGGGGGCTACACTGAAGCTTTCTTT
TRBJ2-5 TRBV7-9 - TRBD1 CATTNDREQETQYF TGTGCCACCACGAATGACAGGGAACAAGAGACCCAGTACTTC
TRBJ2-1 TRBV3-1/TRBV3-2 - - CASSQDGAREQFF TGTGCCAGCAGCCAAGATGGTGCCAGGGAGCAGTTCTTC
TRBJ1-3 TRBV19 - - CASGPGAGNTIYF TGTGCCAGCGGGCCAGGGGCAGGAAACACCATATATTTT
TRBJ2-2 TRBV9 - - CASSGGGANTGELFF TGTGCCAGCAGCGGAGGCGGGGCTAACACCGGGGAGCTGTTTTTT
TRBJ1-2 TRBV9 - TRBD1 CASSGTGDKKFVNYGYTF TGTGCCAGCAGCGGGACAGGAGATAAAAAGTTTGTGAACTATGGCTACACCTTC
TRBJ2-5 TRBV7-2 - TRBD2 CASSALKRGVQETQYF TGTGCCAGCAGCGCCCTCAAGCGGGGGGTCCAAGAGACCCAGTACTTC
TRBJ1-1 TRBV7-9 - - CASSQGRSINTEAFF TGTGCCAGCAGCCAGGGTCGCTCGATCAACACTGAAGCTTTCTTT
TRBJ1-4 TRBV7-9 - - CASSLELGTGRIHEKLFF TGTGCCAGCAGCTTAGAGTTGGGCACAGGGCGGATCCATGAAAAACTGTTTTTT
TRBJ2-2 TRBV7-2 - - CASSLARSGVRYTGELFF TGTGCCAGCAGCTTAGCGCGTTCGGGGGTCAGATACACCGGGGAGCTGTTTTTT
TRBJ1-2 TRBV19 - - CASSPSAWDFDGYTF TGTGCCAGTAGTCCCAGCGCGTGGGACTTTGATGGCTACACCTTC
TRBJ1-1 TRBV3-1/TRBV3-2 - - CASGQNTEAFF TGTGCCAGCGGGCAGAACACTGAAGCTTTCTTT
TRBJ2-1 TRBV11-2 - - CASSPRLGGSNEQFF TGTGCCAGCAGCCCCCGTTTGGGGGGTTCCAATGAGCAGTTCTTC
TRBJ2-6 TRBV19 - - CASSQRSRTNSGANVLTF TGTGCCAGTAGTCAGAGGAGCAGGACAAACTCTGGGGCCAACGTCCTGACTTTC
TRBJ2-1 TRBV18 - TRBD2 CASSPLAGGTDNEQFF TGTGCCAGCTCACCCTTAGCGGGAGGGACGGACAATGAGCAGTTCTTC
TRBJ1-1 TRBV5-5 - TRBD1 CASSWDRGVLGTEAFF TGTGCCAGCAGTTGGGACAGGGGGGTTTTGGGTACTGAAGCTTTCTTT
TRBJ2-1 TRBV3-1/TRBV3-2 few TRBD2 CASSQDSRGAPREQFF TGTGCCAGCAGCCAAGATTCGCGGGGGGCCCCCAGGGAGCAGTTCTTC
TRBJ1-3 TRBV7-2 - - CASRLSGTPGNTIYF TGTGCCAGCAGGTTGTCCGGGACACCTGGAAACACCATATATTTT